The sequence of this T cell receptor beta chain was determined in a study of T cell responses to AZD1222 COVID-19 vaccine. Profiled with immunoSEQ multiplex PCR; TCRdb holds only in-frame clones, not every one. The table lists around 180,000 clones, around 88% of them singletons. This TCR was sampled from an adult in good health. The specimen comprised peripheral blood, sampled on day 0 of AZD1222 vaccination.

Written as DNA, the CDR3 is TGTGCCAGCAGTTTTGTGGGGAACCTGGGAGAGACCCAGTACTTC. Protein: CASSFVGNLGETQYF. The rearrangement links TRBV28 to TRBJ2-5; D is undetermined. Germline CDR1 MDHEN, CDR2 SYDVKM. The ends were cut back, 3 bases at V and 4 bases at J, with 15 bases in the middle. The CDR3 spans 15 residues.